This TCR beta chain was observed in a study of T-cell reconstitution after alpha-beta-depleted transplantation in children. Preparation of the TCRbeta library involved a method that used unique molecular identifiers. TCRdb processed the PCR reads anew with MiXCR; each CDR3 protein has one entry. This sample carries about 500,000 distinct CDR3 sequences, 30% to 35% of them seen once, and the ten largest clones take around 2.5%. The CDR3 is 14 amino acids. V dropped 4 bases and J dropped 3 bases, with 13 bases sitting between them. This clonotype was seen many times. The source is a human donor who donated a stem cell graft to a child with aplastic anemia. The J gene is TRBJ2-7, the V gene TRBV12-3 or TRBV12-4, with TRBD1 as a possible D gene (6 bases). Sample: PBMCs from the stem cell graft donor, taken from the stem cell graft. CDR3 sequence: CASSSGTPNYEQYF. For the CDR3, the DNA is TGTGCCAGCAGTTCGGGGACACCCAACTACGAGCAGTACTTC.